This passage covers 25 T cell receptor beta chains from one sample sequenced in a study of T cell responses to AZD1222 COVID-19 vaccine. Clones were read by immunoSEQ multiplex PCR, and TCRdb kept only the in-frame ones, dropping some. The sample carries 100,000 to 150,000 clones, about 92% recorded once. Sequenced material: peripheral blood, taken on day 0 of AZD1222 vaccination. Receptor source: an adult in good health.

This clone turned up a few times. The J gene is TRBJ1-1, the V gene TRBV30; D might be TRBD1 (6 bases). This CDR3 is built from 14 residues. In germline, CDR1 is GTSNPN, CDR2 SVGIG (reference sequence). V was pared by 4 bases and J by 0 bases, with 12 bases between. The CDR3: CAWTRDTMNTEAFF. In nucleotides, the CDR3 is TGTGCCTGGACACGGGACACGATGAACACTGAAGCTTTCTTT.

This chain uses TRBV3-1 (or the pseudogene TRBV3-2) with TRBJ2-2; TRBD1 agrees at 9 bases. Germline CDR1 and CDR2: LGHDT and YNNKEL (reference sequence). The J segment lost 4 bases and the V segment lost 1 base, leaving 7 bases of the junction unmatched. The CDR3 length is 17 residues. CDR3 DNA sequence: TGTGCCAGCAGCCAAGGATTAGGACAGGGGCGCACCGGGGAGCTGTTTTTT. This gives the protein CASSQGLGQGRTGELFF.

DNA for the CDR3: TGTGCCATCACCTCGACAGGGAACTATGGCTACACCTTC. Its protein is CAITSTGNYGYTF. The chain has TRBV10-3 and TRBJ1-2; 7 bases map to TRBD1. Germline V gene data show CDR1 as ENHRY and CDR2 as SYGVKD. CDR3 length: 13 residues. The V segment lost 7 bases and the J segment 2 bases; nucleotides outside the gene matches: 4.

This chain joins TRBV5-1 and TRBJ2-7; no clear D gene. Germline CDR1 is SGHRS and CDR2 is YFSETQ. The V end lost 0 bases, the J end lost 2 bases, and 12 bases lay between the germline ends. The CDR3 covers 15 residues. CDR3 sequence: CASSLEPGPAYEQYF. The CDR3 DNA sequence: TGCGCCAGCAGCTTGGAGCCCGGACCAGCCTACGAGCAGTACTTC.

The chain links TRBV5-4 to TRBJ2-5, with D possibly matching TRBD2 (5 bases). This CDR3 has 14 residues. Germline-derived CDR1 and CDR2 are SGHNT and YYREEE (reference sequence). The germline V and J ends were trimmed by 2 bases and 5 bases, with 13 bases remaining between them. CDR3 nucleotide sequence: TGTGCCAGCAGCTTTTTCGGAGGTGGGGAGACCCAGTACTTC. Its protein product is CASSFFGGGETQYF.

The rearrangement uses TRBV3-1 (or the pseudogene TRBV3-2) and TRBJ2-1, with TRBD2 matching 9 bases. V lost 3 bases, J lost 15 bases, and 9 bases stayed unmatched. This CDR3 region has 13 residues. The germline V gene encodes CDR1 LGHDT and CDR2 YNNKEL (reference sequence). CDR3 nucleotides: TGTGCCAGCAGCCACAATGCGGGGGGGATCGGGTTCTTC. Amino acid sequence: CASSHNAGGIGFF.

The V and J genes are TRBV2 and TRBJ2-3; 8 nucleotides align to TRBD2. The V and J ends lost 5 bases and 5 bases, in that order; junction bases with no gene match: 6. Germline V gene sequence: CDR1 SNHLY, CDR2 FYNNEI. The CDR3 loop spans 14 amino acids. The CDR3 DNA reads TGTGCCAGCAGTATAGCGGGACTGGGAGATACGCAGTATTTT. It encodes CASSIAGLGDTQYF.

The chain recombines TRBV19 with TRBJ2-1, with D perhaps matching TRBD2 (6 bases). The CDR3 length is 14 residues. V lost 6 bases, J lost 8 bases, and 17 bases lay in between. The germline V gene has CDR1 LNHDA and CDR2 SQIVND (reference sequence). CDR3 nucleotides: TGTGCCAGTAGCCGACCTCCTAGCGCCCATGAGCAGTTCTTC. This gives the protein CASSRPPSAHEQFF.

This chain links TRBV11-3 with TRBJ2-2; D could derive from TRBD1 or TRBD2 (5 bases each). The CDR3 is made up of 13 amino acids. V was pared by 5 bases and J by 14 bases, with 18 bases between. Per the germline V gene, CDR1 is SGHNT and CDR2 is YENEEA. DNA for the CDR3: TGTGCCAGCAGCCCTTCCGGGACGGCCCAACTGTTTTTT. It yields the protein CASSPSGTAQLFF.

The V gene is TRBV24-1, the J gene TRBJ1-2; D is ambiguous. This CDR3 has 14 amino acids. V dropped 3 bases and J dropped 3 bases, with 10 bases sitting between them. Germline V lookup: CDR1 KGHDR, CDR2 SFDVKD. CDR3 region: CATSDRAAHYGYTF. DNA of the CDR3: TGTGCCACCAGTGATAGGGCAGCCCACTATGGCTACACCTTC.

The V and J genes are TRBV5-6 and TRBJ2-1; D possibly corresponds to TRBD1 (5 bases). Trimming took 2 bases from V and 3 from J, leaving 6 bases between them. The CDR3 has 13 residues. Germline V gene lookup returns CDR1 SGHDT and CDR2 YYEEEE. The CDR3 is CASSFDSYNEQFF. In DNA, the CDR3 is TGTGCCAGCAGCTTTGACAGCTACAATGAGCAGTTCTTC.

The V call is TRBV6-1, the J call TRBJ2-7, with unresolved D. Germline V gene sequence: CDR1 MNHNS, CDR2 SASEGT. The CDR3 sequence is 14 residues long. V shed 3 bases and J shed 0 bases, with 9 bases lying between them. CDR3 nucleotide sequence: TGTGCCAGCAGTGATTCAGCAAGCTCCTACGAGCAGTACTTC. Residues: CASSDSASSYEQYF.

This chain links TRBV19 with TRBJ1-1; D is perhaps TRBD1 (5 bases). The germline gives CDR1 LNHDA, CDR2 SQIVND (reference sequence). V was pared by 4 bases and J by 4 bases, with 19 bases between. The CDR3 is 16 amino acids. The CDR3 reads CASSRVPGSGVTEAFF. CDR3 DNA sequence: TGTGCCAGTAGTAGGGTGCCCGGGTCGGGGGTCACTGAAGCTTTCTTT.

The chain joins TRBV18 to TRBJ2-7, with D possibly being TRBD1 or TRBD2 (5 bases each). Trimming shortened V by 3 bases and J by 5 bases, and 14 bases separated the two germline ends. Germline loops: CDR1 KGHSH, CDR2 LQKENI. This CDR3 is 14 amino acids long. The DNA of the CDR3 is TGTGCCAGCTCACCCGCCGGGACCCCCAACGAGCAGTACTTC. It codes for CASSPAGTPNEQYF.

This chain connects TRBV10-3 to TRBJ1-3, with 9 bases that match TRBD1. Losses at the gene ends were 6 bases for V and 2 bases for J; bases not matched to a gene: 8. The V gene's germline CDR1 is ENHRY and CDR2 SYGVKD. The CDR3 loop spans 16 amino acids. In nucleotides, the CDR3 is TGTGCCATCAGGGGACAGGGAAGGGGCCCTGGAAACACCATATATTTT. Translated: CAIRGQGRGPGNTIYF.

The chain combines TRBV9 with TRBJ2-5, with TRBD2 as a possible D gene (5 bases). The V end lost 0 bases, the J end lost 10 bases, and 10 bases lay between the germline ends. The CDR3 totals 12 residues. CDR1 is SGDLS and CDR2 is YYNGEE in the germline V gene. CDR3 amino acids: CASSVAAGDQYF. In nucleotides, the CDR3 is TGTGCCAGCAGCGTAGCGGCCGGGGACCAGTACTTC.

A few counts support this clone. The chain carries TRBV11-2 and TRBJ2-1, with D perhaps matching TRBD1 (6 bases). CDR3 length: 13 amino acids. Germline-derived CDR1 and CDR2 are SGHAT and FQNNGV. Trimming stripped 3 bases from V and 6 bases from J, with 9 bases between. CDR3 DNA: TGTGCCAGCAGCTTTACAGGGTCCAATGAGCAGTTCTTC. Protein product: CASSFTGSNEQFF.

The chain employs TRBV29-1 and TRBJ2-7; the D gene is possibly TRBD1 (5 bases). V lost 1 base and J lost 6, with 16 bases in between. Looked up from germline, CDR1 is SQVTM and CDR2 is ANQGSEA. The CDR3 loop spans 14 amino acids. The CDR3 is CSVEGPFDSSEQYF. DNA of the CDR3: TGCAGCGTTGAAGGCCCCTTCGACAGTAGCGAGCAGTACTTC.

This chain links TRBV18 with TRBJ1-4, with D unclear. The ends were cut back, 3 bases at V and 7 bases at J, with 9 bases in the middle. This CDR3 is 13 amino acids long. Germline V CDR1 and CDR2: KGHSH, LQKENI. For the CDR3, the DNA is TGTGCCAGCTCACCGGGGTTGGGTGAAAAACTGTTTTTT. It specifies CASSPGLGEKLFF. Filled out from reference TRBV18 and TRBJ1-4, the complete variable domain reads NAGVMQNPRHLVRRRGQEARLRCSPMKGHSHVYWYRQLPEEGLKFMVYLQKENIIDESGMPKERFSAEFPKEGPSILRIQQVVRGDSAAYFCASSPGLGEKLFFGSGTQLSVL.

This chain uses TRBV7-9 with TRBJ1-4; 8 bases align to TRBD1. With V trimmed by 5 bases and J by 4 bases, 9 bases remained unmatched. The CDR3 is 16 amino acids. Germline V gene sequence: CDR1 SEHNR, CDR2 FQNEAQ (reference sequence). The DNA for the CDR3 is TGTGCCAGCAGCCTTATAACAGGGGGGATTAATGAAAAACTGTTTTTT. Its translation: CASSLITGGINEKLFF.

A few counts support this clone. The rearrangement links TRBV9 to TRBJ1-3, with D uncertain. The CDR3 length is 13 residues. Trimming stripped 2 bases from V and 4 bases from J, with 7 bases between. CDR1 and CDR2 from the germline V gene are SGDLS and YYNGEE. CDR3 region: CASSVPQGNTIYF. CDR3 nucleotides: TGTGCCAGCAGCGTCCCCCAAGGAAACACCATATATTTT.

In DNA form, the CDR3 reads TGTGCCAGCAGCCCCAAGGATTCACCCCTCCACTTT. Protein product: CASSPKDSPLHF. V is TRBV3-1 (or the pseudogene TRBV3-2) and J is TRBJ1-6, with unresolved D. The CDR3 sequence is 12 residues long. V dropped 4 bases and J dropped 8 bases, with 6 bases sitting between them. The germline V gene encodes CDR1 LGHDT and CDR2 YNNKEL (reference sequence).

The chain links TRBV18 to TRBJ2-1; possibly TRBD1 for D (6 bases). CDR3 size: 13 residues. Trimming left V 3 bases short and J 7 bases short, with 10 bases between. Germline CDR1 KGHSH, CDR2 LQKENI. Written as DNA, the CDR3 is TGTGCCAGCTCACCCACCGGGACAAATGAGCAGTTCTTC. This codes for CASSPTGTNEQFF.

The table lists this clone with a count of one. The chain recombines TRBV27 with TRBJ1-5; D may be TRBD1 (5 bases). CDR1 and CDR2 (germline): MNHEY, SMNVEV (reference sequence). Between the trimmed V and J ends, which lost 4 bases and 0 bases, there was a span of 16 bases. The CDR3 has 17 amino acids. The CDR3 here is CASSSRPGQYSNQPQHF. CDR3 DNA sequence: TGTGCCAGCAGTTCTCGCCCAGGGCAGTATAGCAATCAGCCCCAGCATTTT.

This chain joins TRBV2 and TRBJ2-7; 8 bases are shared with TRBD2. V lost 6 bases and J lost 5; bases outside the gene matches: 9. CDR1 and CDR2 (germline): SNHLY, FYNNEI. The CDR3 is 14 residues long. The CDR3: CASRLAGSSNEQYF. The CDR3 DNA sequence: TGTGCCAGCAGATTAGCGGGAAGTAGCAACGAGCAGTACTTC.